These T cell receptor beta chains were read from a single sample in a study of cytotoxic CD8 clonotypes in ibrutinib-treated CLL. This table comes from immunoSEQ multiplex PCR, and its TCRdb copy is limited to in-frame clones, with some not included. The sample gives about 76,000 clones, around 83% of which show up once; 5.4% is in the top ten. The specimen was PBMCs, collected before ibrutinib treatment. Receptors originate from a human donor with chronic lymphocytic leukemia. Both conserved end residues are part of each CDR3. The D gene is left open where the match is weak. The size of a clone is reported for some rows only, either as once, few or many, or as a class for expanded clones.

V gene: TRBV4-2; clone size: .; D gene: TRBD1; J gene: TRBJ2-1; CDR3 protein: CASSQDPTGGPNEQFF; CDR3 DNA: TGTGCCAGCAGCCAAGATCCGACAGGGGGTCCCAATGAGCAGTTCTTC
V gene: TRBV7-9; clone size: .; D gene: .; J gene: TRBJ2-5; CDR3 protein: CASSLAGVQETQYF; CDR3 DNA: TGTGCCAGCAGCTTAGCCGGAGTGCAGGAGACCCAGTACTTC
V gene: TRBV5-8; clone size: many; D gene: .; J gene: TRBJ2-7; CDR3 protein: CASSLDPGSDEQYF; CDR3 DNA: TGTGCCAGCAGCTTGGATCCGGGGTCTGACGAGCAGTACTTC
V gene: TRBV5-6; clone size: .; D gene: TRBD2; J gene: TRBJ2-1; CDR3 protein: CASSPGAGSPLDEQFF; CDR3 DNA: TGTGCCAGCAGCCCAGGAGCGGGATCCCCTCTGGATGAGCAGTTCTTC
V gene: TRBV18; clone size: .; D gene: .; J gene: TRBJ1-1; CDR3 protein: CASSPNSDRNTEAFF; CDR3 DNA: TGTGCCAGCTCACCAAACTCCGACAGAAACACTGAAGCTTTCTTT
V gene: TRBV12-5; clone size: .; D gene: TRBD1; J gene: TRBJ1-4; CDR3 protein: CASGYGTGDEKLFF; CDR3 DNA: TGTGCTAGTGGTTACGGGACAGGGGATGAAAAACTGTTTTTT
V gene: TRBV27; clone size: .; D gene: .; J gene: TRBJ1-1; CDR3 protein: CASSLLAGHTEAFF; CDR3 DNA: TGTGCCAGCAGTTTACTCGCAGGCCACACTGAAGCTTTCTTT
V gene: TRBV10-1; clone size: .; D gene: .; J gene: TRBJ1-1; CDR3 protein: CASREGFATEAFF; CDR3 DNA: TGCGCCAGCAGGGAGGGTTTTGCCACTGAAGCTTTCTTT
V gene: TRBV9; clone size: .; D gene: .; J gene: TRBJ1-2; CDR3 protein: CASSVEKGGTNYGYTF; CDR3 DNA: TGTGCCAGCAGCGTAGAGAAGGGAGGAACCAACTATGGCTACACCTTC
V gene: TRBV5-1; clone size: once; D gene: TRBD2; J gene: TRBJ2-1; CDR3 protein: CASSSAGLAASSYNEQFF; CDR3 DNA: TGCGCCAGCAGCTCTGCGGGACTAGCGGCGAGCTCCTACAATGAGCAGTTCTTC
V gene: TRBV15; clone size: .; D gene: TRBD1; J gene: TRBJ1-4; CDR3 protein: CATSKQGASEKLFF; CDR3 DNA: TGTGCCACCAGCAAACAGGGGGCCAGTGAAAAACTGTTTTTT
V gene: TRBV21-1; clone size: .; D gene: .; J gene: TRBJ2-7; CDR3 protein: CASSDRGPYEQYF; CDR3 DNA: TGTGCCAGCAGCGACCGGGGTCCCTACGAGCAGTACTTC
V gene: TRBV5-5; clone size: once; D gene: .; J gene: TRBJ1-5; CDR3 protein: CASSLDRASSNQPQHF; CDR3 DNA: TGTGCCAGCAGCTTGGACAGGGCGAGTAGCAATCAGCCCCAGCATTTT
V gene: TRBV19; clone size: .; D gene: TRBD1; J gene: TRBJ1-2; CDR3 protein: CASSQRGQLEGGYTF; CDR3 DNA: TGTGCCAGTAGTCAAAGGGGACAGTTGGAAGGCGGCTACACCTTC